Given below is one T cell receptor (beta chain) in context. This record comes from a study of blood T cell repertoires in COVID-19. Generated by immunoSEQ multiplex PCR, the TCRdb table keeps only in-frame clones and is missing some. The table includes approximately 300,000 clones, 90% detected once. The CDR3 length is 15 residues. Between the trimmed V and J ends, which lost 0 bases and 0 bases, there was a span of 7 bases. CDR1 and CDR2 (germline): SGHKS, YYEKEE (reference sequence). Sequencing used PBMCs or T cells enriched from blood (not recorded which). This clonotype was obtained from a woman in her 30s who had been exposed to COVID-19. The gene calls are TRBV5-5 and TRBJ1-3; unclear D gene. In DNA form, the CDR3 reads TGTGCCAGCAGCTTGGCCGCGGCCTCTGGAAACACCATATATTTT. As protein: CASSLAAASGNTIYF. The full variable domain, in which reference TRBV5-5 and TRBJ1-3 provide the parts outside the CDR3, is DAGVTQSPTHLIKTRGQQVTLRCSPISGHKSVSWYQQVLGQGPQFIFQYYEKEERGRGNFPDRFSARQFPNYSSELNVNALLLGDSALYLCASSLAAASGNTIYFGEGSWLTVV.